This T cell receptor beta chain was observed in a study of cytomegalovirus exposure and HLA in healthy donors (dated by TCRdb to 2016 to 2017). For the wider study: An earlier analysis of more than 550 of the donors reported about 260 Gb of sequence data and roughly 120 million unique TCR beta sequences obtained from approximately 180 million T cells. An early release that covered about 640 HLA-typed donors contained about 300 gigabases of sequencing data and 65 million to 100 million unique TCR sequences. Of the approximately 370 genotyped donors, 81% were placed in the genetic ancestry cluster associated with self-reported Caucasian donors. The study was designed to test whether signatures of past pathogen exposure could be identified by cataloging public T cell receptors. The study used immunosequencing to profile the T cell repertoires of around 600 subjects and linked those repertoires to cytomegalovirus serostatus. Besides the first cohort of 666 subjects, a separate validation cohort made up of 120 or so different subjects was used. To predict cytomegalovirus infection status, the study combined high-throughput TCR immunosequencing, statistical association of individual TCRs with disease status, and machine learning. A later analysis re-examined previously published TCR beta repertoires from hundreds of donors and added high-resolution HLA genotyping to investigate patterns of TCR occurrence. Rather than drawing on any new phenotypic data, the later analysis identified candidate immune exposures from TCR beta sequences and the way those sequences occurred across donors. An earlier analysis of 500 to 650 of the donors applied high-throughput TCR beta sequencing to assess whether each TCR beta V gene segment acted as functional or pseudogenic. Donor age, sex, ethnicity and CMV serostatus were collected together with the repertoire data. A later genetic analysis used genome-wide SNP genotypes for about 60% of the roughly 670 donors, treating that subset as a discovery cohort. Every repertoire in the discovery cohort had been generated on one and the same sequencing platform. Class I and class II HLA loci were covered by the typing at four-digit resolution. Typing coverage differed by locus: A, B, C, DRB1 and DQB1 were typed in about 620-640 donors, DQA1 in roughly 510, DPA1 in some 600, and DPB1 in 400 to 490. Because of strong linkage in the cohort, four or five DR-DQ haplotypes were treated as single units for association and clustering. Among about 390 genotyped donors of the cohort, an average of about 240,000 unique TCR beta nucleotide sequences were sequenced per donor, around 18% of them non-productive.

Study-wide findings and limitations: The authors suggested that the approach could potentially be extended to other disease states and immunological phenotypes. According to a later genetic analysis, donors in an Asian-associated ancestry cluster had fewer N-insertions in productive TCRs than the approximately 650-donor mean. Strong co-occurrence of HLA alleles, especially DR and DQ, made assigning TCR associations to individual alleles difficult. HLA typing was unavailable for some donors at each locus, so association tests used only the typed subset. An association between a missense DCLRE1C variant and V-gene and J-gene trimming of TCR beta chains was found in a later genetic analysis and replicated in an independent cohort. In this cohort, only TCR beta chains were sequenced, and detectable features were limited by the absence of alpha or paired-chain data. In a later analysis, TCR association rates were found to vary across HLA loci, with the most associated TCRs seen for DRB1 alleles and the fewest for HLA-C alleles. A further reported finding was that TCR beta sequences accurately predicted the HLA-A and HLA-B alleles for most subjects in the first cohort. In the study, about 150 TCR beta chains were listed as associated with cytomegalovirus. Most CMV-associated TCR beta chains appeared to be HLA-restricted in a later analysis, and the HLA associations seemed to be driven largely by CMV exposure. A later analysis found that HLA-associated TCR beta chains were more clonally expanded and had lower generation probabilities than equally common non-associated chains. A later analysis associated roughly 17,000 TCR beta sequences with specific HLA alleles at a false discovery rate of 0.05. CMV serostatus was the only immune exposure information available for the cohort. In vitro tests confirmed that a few of the cytomegalovirus-associated TCR beta chains recognize cytomegalovirus antigens. The classifier was reported to diagnose cytomegalovirus status with high specificity and sensitivity in both the original cohort and the validation cohort. Most TCR sequences were seen in very few donors, while some public TCRs were found in many individuals. The presence/absence analyses assumed that sequencing depth was roughly uniform across donors, and that assumption may not be true. In an earlier analysis of 587 of the donors, most TCR beta V segments were observed in productive rearrangements about 90% or about 30% of the time, broadly matching IMGT annotations. A cluster of highly shared sequence variants was judged likely to be a technical artifact of the sequencing pipeline. In a later analysis, several top co-occurrence clusters were reported to appear linked to parvovirus B19, influenza, CMV and Epstein-Barr virus. Correlated functional status among segregating V segments might reflect linkage disequilibrium, but an unknown experimental factor could not be ruled out. Because the 87-base-pair reads could not distinguish some IMGT-functional V segments, including TRBV6-2 and TRBV6-3, those segments were excluded. The earlier analysis of 450 to 700 of the donors excluded roughly 16 rarely observed V segments, including chromosome 9 orphons, because counts were too low.

The library relied on the immunoSEQ multiplex PCR assay. The multiplex PCR relied on a mix of 60 forward primers for TCR Vbeta segments and 13 reverse primers for TCR Jbeta segments. The CDR3 region of rearranged TCR beta genes was amplified from genomic DNA with a multiplex PCR assay. Amplified TCR beta libraries were sequenced as 87-base-pair reads on the Illumina HiSeq System. Per the authors' processing: A later analysis counted around 72 million unique TCR beta chains across the 670 or so repertoires, and approximately 11 million of these chains were shared by at least two donors. A nearest-neighbor algorithm error-corrected the raw reads and collapsed the reads into unique sequences, merging closely related sequences to remove PCR and sequencing errors. V, D and J gene segments were assigned by aligning CDR3 sequences to IMGT reference sequences. Each retained sequence needed at least a six-nucleotide match to both a V gene segment and a J gene segment. A rearrangement was called productive if the CDR3 had no stop codons and remained in frame with V and J, and every other rearrangement was called non-productive. Following IMGT convention, CDR3 was defined as the stretch from the second conserved V-encoded cysteine up to the conserved J-encoded phenylalanine. Sequences without an unambiguous match to a single V gene segment were excluded from the earlier analysis of about 640 of the donors. An earlier analysis of roughly 590 of the donors called V segments functional above 56.7% productive rearrangements and segregating when the between-donor standard deviation exceeded 5%. To diagnose cytomegalovirus status from the catalog of TCR beta chain sequences, a statistical classification framework was built. A later analysis assigned V and J genes by comparing TCR nucleotide sequences with IMGT/GENE-DB human TR gene sequences. The TCRdist pipeline was used in a later analysis to assign CDR3 sequences and most-parsimonious VDJ recombination scenarios. In a later analysis, each TCR beta chain was defined by its CDR3 amino acid sequence together with its V-gene family, and reads without a unique V-gene family were excluded. In a later analysis, 500 to 700 highly shared, low-generation-probability nucleotide sequences were removed to address suspected cross-contamination and a sequencing artifact. In a later analysis, a clonal expansion index for each public chain was calculated from normalized within-repertoire ranks of inferred template counts. Generation probabilities in a later analysis came from a VDJ recombination model fitted to out-of-frame rearrangements, and those results were checked against IGoR. A later analysis scored TCR-TCR, TCR-HLA and TCR-CMV co-occurrence with hypergeometric tests, applying a repertoire-size bias correction to TCR pairs. A later analysis estimated false discovery rates by permuting HLA or CMV assignments 20 times. In a later analysis, co-occurring TCRs were grouped with DBSCAN, and TCRdist sequence similarity was added when clustering was performed within HLA-allele-positive subsets. Repertoires with fewer than 30,000 or more than 120,000 public chains were left out of co-occurrence clustering, as were a handful of repertoires with anomalous nucleotide sharing. Entries here come from immuneACCESS through TCRdb and include only in-frame sequences with V and J called. Some clones fail to appear in such tables; in the studies checked, an unresolved V gene covers under half of the shortfall, and the cause of the remainder is unknown. That table gives V, J and clone size, and the DNA gave D and trimming. A total of about 160,000 clones appear in this sample, 81% of them only once. The top ten hold approximately 13% of the sample.

The cohort comprised 710 or so healthy bone marrow donors. At the time of sampling, every cohort member was nominally healthy, though immune exposures that went unrecorded were likely present. The donor tested CMV seronegative, placing the donor among the approximately 360 seronegative members of the cohort. A peripheral blood sample was collected from each donor, and TCR beta sequencing was performed on peripheral blood mononuclear cells. Genomic DNA was extracted from the blood cell samples with the Qiagen DNeasy Blood Extraction Kit. As concerns this clone: Its antigen is currently not known. Base qualities are missing; no much larger clone stands one base away.

Measured from the cysteine to the phenylalanine, the CDR3 is 15 residues long. CDR3 DNA is the only sequence kept; it has 45 bases, read in frame from the first base. The germline V gene provides CDR1 MGHRA and CDR2 YSYEKL. V is reduced by 6 bases and J by 0 bases, leaving a spacing of 11 bases between them. The chain joins TRBV4-1 to TRBJ1-4; the D gene cannot be resolved reliably. This TCR was recovered from a woman between 45 and 60 years old in good health and CMV-seronegative. The sequenced sample was PBMCs. The CDR3 is CASRGVPATNEKLFF. The DNA sequence is as follows: TGCGCCAGCAGGGGCGTACCCGCAACTAATGAAAAACTGTTTTTT.